The 10 T cell receptor beta chains below were found in one sample sequenced in a study of T cells in Graves' hyperthyroidism and ophthalmopathy. Amplification yielded TCR beta CDR3 regions, with RNA transcripts as the source. A first-round RT-PCR of the TCR CDR3 used the HTBI primer set. TCRdb re-called the multiplex PCR reads through MiXCR, storing one row per CDR3 protein. Here the sample spans hundreds of thousands of distinct CDR3 sequences, less than 20% being singletons. Source material: blood. All receptors derive from a man in his forties with Graves' ophthalmopathy.

This clonotype was seen more than once but under ten times. The genes are TRBV5-1 and TRBJ1-3; 7 bases map to TRBD1. CDR3 size: 15 residues. Germline loops: CDR1 SGHRS, CDR2 YFSETQ. V lost 4 bases to trimming and J lost 6 bases; unmatched junction nucleotides: 10. DNA for the CDR3: TGCGCCAGCAGCCCCCGACAGGGTGGAAAAAACACCATATATTTT. Translating gives CASSPRQGGKNTIYF. Filled out from reference TRBV5-1 and TRBJ1-3, the complete variable domain reads KAGVTQTPRYLIKTRGQQVTLSCSPISGHRSVSWYQQTPGQGLQFLFEYFSETQRNKGNFPGRFSGRQFSNSRSEMNVSTLELGDSALYLCASSPRQGGKNTIYFGEGSWLTVV.

The chain recombines TRBV5-1 with TRBJ2-7; D perhaps matches TRBD1 (6 bases). The CDR3 has 16 amino acids. Trimming cost V 3 bases and J 6 bases, with 22 bases left between them. Germline CDR1 and CDR2: SGHRS and YFSETQ. The CDR3 region is CASSYGLLGGEGEQYF. The CDR3 DNA follows: TGCGCCAGCAGCTACGGACTTTTAGGGGGTGAAGGCGAGCAGTACTTC. The full variable domain, in which reference TRBV5-1 and TRBJ2-7 provide the parts outside the CDR3, is KAGVTQTPRYLIKTRGQQVTLSCSPISGHRSVSWYQQTPGQGLQFLFEYFSETQRNKGNFPGRFSGRQFSNSRSEMNVSTLELGDSALYLCASSYGLLGGEGEQYFGPGTRLTVT.

This clonotype came up a few times. This chain uses TRBV4-2 with TRBJ1-5; the D gene is possibly TRBD1 (6 bases). The CDR3 totals 14 residues. V was shortened by 0 bases and J by 11 bases, with 14 bases between the two germline ends. Germline V CDR1 and CDR2: LGHNA, YNFKEQ. The CDR3 DNA reads TGTGCCAGCAGCCAAGAGGAGACAGGCACGGCCCAGCATTTT. This translates into CASSQEETGTAQHF.

This clonotype showed up many times. This chain uses TRBV18 with TRBJ2-7, with TRBD1 identical over 7 bases. The germline gives CDR1 KGHSH, CDR2 LQKENI. This CDR3 has 15 residues. J gave up 1 base and V 0 bases, and 3 bases lay outside the gene matches. The CDR3 is CASSPPGTASYEQYF. The CDR3, as DNA: TGTGCCAGCTCACCACCCGGGACAGCTTCCTACGAGCAGTACTTC.

This clonotype was counted a few times. The chain carries TRBV7-8 and TRBJ2-2; D gene uncertain. Germline lookup yields CDR1 SGHVS and CDR2 FQNEAQ. V was clipped by 2 bases and J by 3 bases, with 10 bases between them. The CDR3 is made up of 15 amino acids. This CDR3 is CASSLYGWDTGELFF. CDR3 DNA sequence: TGTGCCAGCAGCTTATATGGGTGGGACACCGGGGAGCTGTTTTTT.

This clonotype was seen only a few times. The V call is TRBV6-2 or TRBV6-3, the J call TRBJ1-5, with a tentative D call TRBD1 (6 bases). CDR1 is MNHEY and CDR2 is SVGEGT in the germline V gene. V lost 0 bases and J 3 bases, leaving 15 bases between the germline ends. CDR3 length: 17 amino acids. The DNA of the CDR3 is TGTGCCAGCAGTTACTCGTTTGGGACATTTGCCAATCAGCCCCAGCATTTT. Its translation: CASSYSFGTFANQPQHF.

The J gene is TRBJ2-1, the V gene TRBV2; TRBD2 aligns across 7 bases. The length of the CDR3 is 11 residues. In germline, CDR1 is SNHLY, CDR2 FYNNEI. V shed 8 bases, J shed 9 bases, and the junction held 4 bases outside the gene matches. CDR3 sequence (DNA): TGTGCCAGCTGGGGGGGAATTGAGCAGTTCTTC. It specifies CASWGGIEQFF.

The chain has TRBV12-3 or TRBV12-4 and TRBJ1-5; maybe TRBD1 (6 bases). Trimming took 7 bases from V and 2 from J, leaving 12 bases between them. CDR3 size: 14 residues. The CDR3 DNA reads as TGTGCCAGCAAAAGAGGGGGGGGCAATCAGCCCCAGCATTTT. As protein: CASKRGGGNQPQHF.

In this sample, this clonotype turned up many times. The gene calls are TRBV12-3 or TRBV12-4 and TRBJ2-7, with 7 bases lining up with TRBD1. CDR3 length: 12 residues. V lost 5 bases to trimming and J lost 6 bases; unmatched junction nucleotides: 4. The CDR3 is CASSPDRVEQYF. CDR3 sequence (DNA): TGTGCCAGCAGTCCCGACAGGGTCGAGCAGTACTTC.

This clonotype was observed a handful of times. The chain links TRBV2 to TRBJ1-2, with D unclear. CDR3 length equals 15 residues. V was cut by 1 base and J by 2 bases, with 11 bases left in between. Germline assignment: CDR1 SNHLY and CDR2 FYNNEI. The CDR3 here is CASSEGAEINYGYTF. CDR3 nucleotides: TGTGCCAGCAGTGAAGGGGCAGAAATCAACTATGGCTACACCTTC.